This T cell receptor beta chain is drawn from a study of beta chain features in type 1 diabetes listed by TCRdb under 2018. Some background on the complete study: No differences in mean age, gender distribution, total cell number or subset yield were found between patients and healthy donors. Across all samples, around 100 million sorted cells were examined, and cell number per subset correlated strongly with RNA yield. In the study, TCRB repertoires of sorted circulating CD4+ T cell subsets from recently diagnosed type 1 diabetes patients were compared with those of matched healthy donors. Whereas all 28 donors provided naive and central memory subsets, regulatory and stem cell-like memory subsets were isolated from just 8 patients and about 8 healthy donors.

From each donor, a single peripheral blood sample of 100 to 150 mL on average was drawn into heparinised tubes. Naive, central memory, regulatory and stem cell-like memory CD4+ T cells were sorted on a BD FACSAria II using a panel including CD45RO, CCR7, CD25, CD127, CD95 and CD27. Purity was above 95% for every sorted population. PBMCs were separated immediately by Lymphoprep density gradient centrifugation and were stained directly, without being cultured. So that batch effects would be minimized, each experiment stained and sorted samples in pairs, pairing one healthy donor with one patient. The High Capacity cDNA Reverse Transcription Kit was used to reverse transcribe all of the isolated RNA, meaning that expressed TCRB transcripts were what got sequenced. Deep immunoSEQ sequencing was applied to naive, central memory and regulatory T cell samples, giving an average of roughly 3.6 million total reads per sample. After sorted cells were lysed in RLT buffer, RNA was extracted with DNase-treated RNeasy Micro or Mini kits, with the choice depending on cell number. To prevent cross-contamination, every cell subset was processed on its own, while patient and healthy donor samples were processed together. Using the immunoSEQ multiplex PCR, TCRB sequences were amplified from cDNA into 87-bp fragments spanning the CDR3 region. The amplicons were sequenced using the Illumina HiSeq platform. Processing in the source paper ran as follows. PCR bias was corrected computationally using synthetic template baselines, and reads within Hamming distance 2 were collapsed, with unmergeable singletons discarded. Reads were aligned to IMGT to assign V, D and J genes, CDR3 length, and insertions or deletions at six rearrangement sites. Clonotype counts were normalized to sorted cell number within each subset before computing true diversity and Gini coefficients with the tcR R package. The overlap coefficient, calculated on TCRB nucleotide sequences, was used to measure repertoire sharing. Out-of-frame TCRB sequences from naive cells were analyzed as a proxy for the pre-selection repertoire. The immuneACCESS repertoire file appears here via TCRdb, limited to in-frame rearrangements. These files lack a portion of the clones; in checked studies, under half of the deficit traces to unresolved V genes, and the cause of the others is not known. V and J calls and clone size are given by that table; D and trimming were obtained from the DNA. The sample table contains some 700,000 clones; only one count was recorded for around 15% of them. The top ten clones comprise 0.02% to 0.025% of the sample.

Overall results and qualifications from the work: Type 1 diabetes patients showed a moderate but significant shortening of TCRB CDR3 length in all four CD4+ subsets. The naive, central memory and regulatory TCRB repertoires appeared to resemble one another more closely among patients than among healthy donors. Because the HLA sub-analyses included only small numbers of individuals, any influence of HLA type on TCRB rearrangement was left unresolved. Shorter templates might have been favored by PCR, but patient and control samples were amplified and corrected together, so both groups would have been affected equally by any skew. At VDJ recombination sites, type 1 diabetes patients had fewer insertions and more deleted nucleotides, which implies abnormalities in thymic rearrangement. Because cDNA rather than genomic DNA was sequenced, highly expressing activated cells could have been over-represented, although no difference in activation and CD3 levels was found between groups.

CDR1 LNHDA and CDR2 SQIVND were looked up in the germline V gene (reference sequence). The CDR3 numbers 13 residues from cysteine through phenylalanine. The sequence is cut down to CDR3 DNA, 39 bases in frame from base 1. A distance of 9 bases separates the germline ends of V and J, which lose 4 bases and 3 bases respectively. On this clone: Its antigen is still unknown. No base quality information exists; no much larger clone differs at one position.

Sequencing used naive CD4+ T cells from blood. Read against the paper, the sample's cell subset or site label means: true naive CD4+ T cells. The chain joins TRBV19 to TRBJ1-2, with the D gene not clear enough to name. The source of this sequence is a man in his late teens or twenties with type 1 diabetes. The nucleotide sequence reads TGTGCCAGTAGTACTGGACCGTACTATGGCTACACCTTC. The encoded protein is CASSTGPYYGYTF. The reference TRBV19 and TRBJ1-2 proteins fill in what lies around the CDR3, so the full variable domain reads DGGITQSPKYLFRKEGQNVTLSCEQNLNHDAMYWYRQDPGQGLRLIYYSQIVNDFQKGDIAEGYSVSREKKESFPLTVTSAQKNPTAFYLCASSTGPYYGYTFGSGTRLTVV.